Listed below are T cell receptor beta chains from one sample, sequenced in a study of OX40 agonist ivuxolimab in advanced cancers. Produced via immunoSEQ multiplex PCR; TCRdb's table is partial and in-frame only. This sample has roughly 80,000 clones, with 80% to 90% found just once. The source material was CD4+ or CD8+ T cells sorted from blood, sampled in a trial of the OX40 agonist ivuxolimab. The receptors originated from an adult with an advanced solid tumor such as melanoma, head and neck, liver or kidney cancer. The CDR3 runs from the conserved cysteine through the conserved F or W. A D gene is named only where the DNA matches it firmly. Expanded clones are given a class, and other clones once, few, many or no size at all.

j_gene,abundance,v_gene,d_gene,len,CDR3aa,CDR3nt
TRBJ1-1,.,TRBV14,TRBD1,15,CASKSIRGQDTEAFF,TGTGCCAGCAAGTCTATAAGGGGGCAGGACACTGAAGCTTTCTTT
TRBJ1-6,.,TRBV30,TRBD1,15,CAWDNIQGKNSPLHF,TGTGCCTGGGACAATATACAGGGGAAGAATTCACCCCTCCACTTT
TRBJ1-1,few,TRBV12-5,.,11,CASGQNTEAFF,TGTGCTAGTGGCCAAAACACTGAAGCTTTCTTT
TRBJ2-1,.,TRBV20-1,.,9,CSARDKQFF,TGCAGTGCTAGAGATAAGCAGTTCTTC
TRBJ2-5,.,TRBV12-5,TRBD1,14,CASGLSGGLETQYF,TGTGCTAGTGGTTTGTCAGGGGGCCTGGAGACCCAGTACTTC
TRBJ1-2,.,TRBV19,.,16,CASRPSGGRGYLPYTF,TGTGCCAGTAGGCCGTCTGGGGGCAGGGGATATCTGCCCTACACCTTC
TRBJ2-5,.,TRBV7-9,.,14,CASSWPGKQETQYF,TGTGCCAGCAGCTGGCCAGGGAAGCAAGAGACCCAGTACTTC
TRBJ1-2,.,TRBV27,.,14,CASSPSRVGGGYTF,TGTGCCAGCAGTCCCTCCCGGGTGGGGGGTGGCTACACCTTC
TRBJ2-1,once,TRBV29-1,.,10,CSVGIPLGFF,TGCAGCGTTGGTATTCCCTTGGGGTTCTTC
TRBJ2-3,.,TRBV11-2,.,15,CASSLDRLDPWAQYF,TGTGCCAGCAGCTTAGATCGGTTGGATCCTTGGGCGCAGTATTTT
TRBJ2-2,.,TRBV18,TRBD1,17,CASSPTAGGLNTGELFF,TGTGCCAGCTCACCAACCGCAGGGGGCCTAAACACCGGGGAGCTGTTTTTT
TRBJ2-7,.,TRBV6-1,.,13,CASSAGTPYEQYF,TGTGCCAGCAGTGCTGGAACCCCCTACGAGCAGTACTTC
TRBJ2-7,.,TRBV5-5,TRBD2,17,CASSVGLAGASSYEQYF,TGTGCCAGCAGCGTCGGACTAGCGGGGGCTAGCTCCTACGAGCAGTACTTC
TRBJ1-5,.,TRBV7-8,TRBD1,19,CASSLARGTGEFSNQPQHF,TGTGCCAGCAGCTTAGCGCGGGGGACAGGGGAATTTAGCAATCAGCCCCAGCATTTT
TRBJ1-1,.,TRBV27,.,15,CASSDNRGTNTEAFF,TGTGCCAGCAGTGATAATAGAGGGACGAACACTGAAGCTTTCTTT
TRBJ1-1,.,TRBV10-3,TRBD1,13,CGTGEEMNTEAFF,TGTGGGACAGGGGAGGAGATGAACACTGAAGCTTTCTTT
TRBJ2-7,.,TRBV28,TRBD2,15,CASSPSSGGSYEQYF,TGTGCCAGCAGCCCTTCTAGCGGGGGCTCCTACGAGCAGTACTTC
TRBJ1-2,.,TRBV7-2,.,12,CASTSTGSGYTF,TGTGCCAGCACCTCTACGGGGTCTGGCTACACCTTC
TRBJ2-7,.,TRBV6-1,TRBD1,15,CASSASGTGAYEQYF,TGTGCCAGCAGTGCCTCAGGGACAGGGGCGTACGAGCAGTACTTC
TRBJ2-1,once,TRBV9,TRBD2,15,CASSPAGTRGTEQFF,TGTGCCAGCAGCCCGGCCGGGACTAGAGGGACTGAGCAGTTCTTC
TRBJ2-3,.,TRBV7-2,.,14,CASSWNRGADTQYF,TGTGCCAGCAGCTGGAACAGAGGGGCAGATACGCAGTATTTT
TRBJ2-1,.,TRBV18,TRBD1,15,CASSPGTGDYNEQFF,TGTGCCAGCTCCCCCGGGACAGGGGACTACAATGAGCAGTTCTTC
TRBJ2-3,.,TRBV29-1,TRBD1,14,CSVVDRGHKDTQYF,TGCAGCGTTGTGGACAGGGGGCATAAAGATACGCAGTATTTT
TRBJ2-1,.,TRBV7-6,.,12,CASSPYYNEQFF,TGTGCCAGCAGCCCTTATTACAATGAGCAGTTCTTC
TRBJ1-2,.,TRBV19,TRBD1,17,CASSTTTTGTGGNGYTF,TGTGCCAGTAGTACTACCACTACCGGGACAGGTGGCAATGGCTACACCTTC
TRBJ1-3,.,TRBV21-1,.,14,CASRGRRSGNTIYF,TGTGCCAGCAGGGGACGGAGATCAGGAAACACCATATATTTT
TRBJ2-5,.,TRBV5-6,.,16,CASSLKGSRAQETQYF,TGTGCCAGCAGCTTGAAAGGCAGCAGGGCCCAAGAGACCCAGTACTTC
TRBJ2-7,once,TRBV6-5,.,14,CASSYRSGNYEQYF,TGTGCCAGCAGTTACAGGTCAGGCAACTACGAGCAGTACTTC
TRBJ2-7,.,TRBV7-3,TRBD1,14,CASSLKGGGYEQYF,TGTGCCAGCAGCTTAAAAGGGGGCGGGTACGAGCAGTACTTC
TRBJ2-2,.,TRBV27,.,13,CASTRPNTGELFF,TGTGCCAGCACCCGGCCGAACACCGGGGAGCTGTTTTTT
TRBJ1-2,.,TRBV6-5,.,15,CASSPGQQGRVECTF,TGTGCCAGCAGCCCCGGCCAACAGGGTCGGGTGGAGTGCACCTTC